One sample yielded the 17 T cell receptor beta chains listed below, sequenced in a study of T cells in tuberculosis. TCRdb's copy holds only in-frame clones and misses some; the assay was immunoSEQ multiplex PCR. In the table there are about 59,000 clones, around 86% of which are singletons. Cells were sorted from thawed PBMC rested overnight and stained with GMM-loaded CD1B tetramer, viability dye and anti-CD3. The CD1B tetramers carried C32 glucose monomycolate purified from Rhodococcus equi. Sequencing input: CD1b-GMM tetramer-negative cells sorted from PBMCs. Source of these receptors: an adult woman with latent tuberculosis.

This rearrangement joins TRBV7-6 to TRBJ2-3; D possibly corresponds to TRBD2 (7 bases). V was shortened by 2 bases and J by 5 bases, with 14 bases between the two germline ends. CDR3 length: 15 amino acids. CDR1 is SGHVS and CDR2 is FNYEAQ in the germline V gene. CDR3 in amino acids: CASSLRGGAVDTQYF. In nucleotides, the CDR3 is TGTGCCAGCAGCTTAAGGGGGGGCGCGGTAGATACGCAGTATTTT.

This clone has only one observation. The genes are TRBV6-1 and TRBJ2-7; TRBD1 agrees at 8 bases. Germline assignment: CDR1 MNHNS and CDR2 SASEGT. The CDR3 loop spans 12 amino acids. V lost 5 bases and J lost 4; bases outside the gene matches: 1. CDR3 protein: CASSRQGYEQYF. Here the CDR3 DNA reads TGTGCCAGCAGTAGACAGGGGTACGAGCAGTACTTC.

J is TRBJ2-2 and V is TRBV18; 11 bases align to TRBD1. The CDR3 has 16 residues. Looked up from germline, CDR1 is KGHSH and CDR2 is LQKENI. Trimming cost V 3 bases and J 4 bases; bases outside gene matches: 4. The chain's CDR3 is CASSPSGTGGTGELFF. The CDR3 region has the DNA TGTGCCAGCTCACCTTCCGGGACAGGGGGCACCGGGGAGCTGTTTTTT.

This chain links TRBV28 with TRBJ2-3, with D maybe TRBD1 (6 bases). Per the germline V gene, CDR1 is MDHEN and CDR2 is SYDVKM. This CDR3 is built from 17 residues. The V end was cut by 4 bases, the J end by 0 bases, with 17 bases between. CDR3 DNA sequence: TGTGCCAGCAGTTACCCCGGACAGCTCACTAGCACAGATACGCAGTATTTT. This codes for CASSYPGQLTSTDTQYF.

The chain is built from TRBV9 and TRBJ2-7; possible D gene TRBD2, 6 bases. Germline CDR1 reads SGDLS; CDR2 reads YYNGEE. Between the trimmed V and J ends, which lost 0 bases and 6 bases, there was a span of 10 bases. The CDR3 runs to 13 residues. CDR3 bases: TGTGCCAGCAGCGTAGTGGACGGGGGCGAGCAGTACTTC. Translation gives CASSVVDGGEQYF. The full variable domain, completed using reference TRBV9 and TRBJ2-7, is DSGVTQTPKHLITATGQRVTLRCSPRSGDLSVYWYQQSLDQGLQFLIQYYNGEERAKGNILERFSAQQFPDLHSELNLSSLELGDSALYFCASSVVDGGEQYFGPGTRLTVT.

The V gene is TRBV7-3, the J gene TRBJ2-3; 9 bases match TRBD1. V gave up 3 bases and J gave up 1 base; unmatched junction bases: 11. The germline V gene encodes CDR1 SGHTA and CDR2 FQGTGA. The CDR3 is 18 residues long. CDR3 in amino acids: CASSLRGQGIGGTDTQYF. The CDR3, as DNA: TGTGCCAGCAGCTTGCGAGGACAGGGGATAGGGGGCACAGATACGCAGTATTTT.

The chain uses TRBV10-3 and TRBJ2-5; D gene unclear. The germline V and J ends were trimmed by 3 bases and 3 bases, with 8 bases remaining between them. CDR3 length: 13 residues. CDR1 ENHRY and CDR2 SYGVKD come from the germline V gene. The CDR3 region is CAISDPGKETQYF. DNA of the CDR3: TGTGCCATCAGTGATCCAGGCAAAGAGACCCAGTACTTC.

The chain joins TRBV10-3 to TRBJ1-1; D gene ambiguous. The CDR3 loop spans 13 amino acids. The V gene lost 6 bases and the J gene lost 1 base, with 9 bases spanning the gap. Germline V gene data show CDR1 as ENHRY and CDR2 as SYGVKD. CDR3 in amino acids: CAIRSTGNTEAFF. In DNA, the CDR3 is TGTGCCATCAGGTCGACGGGGAACACTGAAGCTTTCTTT.

The V gene is TRBV7-8, the J gene TRBJ2-1; possibly TRBD2 for D (5 bases). Germline lookup yields CDR1 SGHVS and CDR2 FQNEAQ. Trimming pared 4 bases from V and 5 bases from J, leaving 15 bases between. The CDR3 loop spans 15 amino acids. CDR3 amino acids: CASSSGRSGHNEQFF. DNA for the CDR3: TGTGCCAGCAGCTCCGGCCGGAGCGGCCACAATGAGCAGTTCTTC. Full variable domain (remainder filled in from reference TRBV7-8 and TRBJ2-1): GAGVSQSPRYKVAKRGQDVALRCDPISGHVSLFWYQQALGQGPEFLTYFQNEAQLDKSGLPSDRFFAERPEGSVSTLKIQRTQQEDSAVYLCASSSGRSGHNEQFFGPGTRLTVL.

J is TRBJ2-2 and V is TRBV10-3, with TRBD2 matching over 10 bases. The trim removed 4 bases at V and 1 base at J, leaving 6 bases unmatched. Germline CDR1 ENHRY, CDR2 SYGVKD. The length of the CDR3 is 17 residues. The CDR3 reads CAISAEAGGVNTGELFF. The CDR3, as DNA: TGTGCCATCAGTGCCGAAGCGGGGGGGGTGAACACCGGGGAGCTGTTTTTT.

J is TRBJ2-1 and V is TRBV7-9; 9 bases align to TRBD2. Germline V gene data show CDR1 as SEHNR and CDR2 as FQNEAQ (reference sequence). V lost 1 base, J lost 8 bases, and 9 bases stayed unmatched. CDR3 length: 16 amino acids. This CDR3 reads CASSLDGTSPRDEQFF. Written as DNA, the CDR3 is TGTGCCAGCAGCTTAGATGGGACTAGCCCTCGGGATGAGCAGTTCTTC.

The chain links TRBV29-1 to TRBJ1-2; 7 bases line up with TRBD1. With V trimmed by 6 bases and J by 4 bases, 11 bases remained unmatched. The CDR3 runs 14 residues. CDR1 and CDR2 from the germline V gene are SQVTM and ANQGSEA. The CDR3 sequence is CSVRTGPRVYGYTF. The CDR3 DNA sequence: TGCAGCGTGAGGACAGGACCAAGAGTCTATGGCTACACCTTC.

DNA of the CDR3: TGTGCCAGCAGATCGGCAGATACGCAGTATTTT. Residues: CASRSADTQYF. The gene calls are TRBV28 and TRBJ2-3; D is undetermined. Trimming stripped 6 bases from V and 4 bases from J, with 5 bases between. In germline, CDR1 is MDHEN, CDR2 SYDVKM. The CDR3 has 11 amino acids. Together with reference TRBV28 and TRBJ2-3, the CDR3 gives the full variable domain: DVKVTQSSRYLVKRTGEKVFLECVQDMDHENMFWYRQDPGLGLRLIYFSYDVKMKEKGDIPEGYSVSREKKERFSLILESASTNQTSMYLCASRSADTQYFGPGTRLTVL.

This clone was counted a single time. The chain is built from TRBV6-1 and TRBJ2-5; maybe TRBD2 (6 bases). The CDR3 contains 13 residues. Trimming left V 6 bases short and J 7 bases short, with 15 bases between. CDR1 is MNHNS and CDR2 is SASEGT in the germline V gene. This CDR3 reads CASRWGREATQYF. Written as DNA, the CDR3 is TGTGCCAGCAGATGGGGCAGGGAGGCGACCCAGTACTTC.

The genes are TRBV11-2 and TRBJ2-2; 8 bases map to TRBD1. The CDR3 loop spans 14 amino acids. V lost 5 bases and J lost 7; bases outside the gene matches: 6. CDR1 SGHAT and CDR2 FQNNGV come from the germline V gene. The chain's CDR3 is CASSQDRANGELFF. For the CDR3, the DNA is TGTGCCAGCAGCCAGGACAGGGCAAACGGGGAGCTGTTTTTT.

This chain connects TRBV18 to TRBJ2-1; 8 bases agree with TRBD2. Germline CDR1 is KGHSH and CDR2 is LQKENI. The CDR3 sequence is 19 residues long. J was trimmed by 6 bases and V by 3 bases; bases with no gene match: 19. DNA for the CDR3: TGTGCCAGCTCACCGGGTCGGAGCGGGAGCCCCACCACTTCCAATGAGCAGTTCTTC. This sequence encodes CASSPGRSGSPTTSNEQFF.

This clone has a count of ten or more. The chain links TRBV9 to TRBJ1-5; D unclear. The CDR3 spans 14 residues. Trimming shortened V by 0 bases and J by 4 bases, and 8 bases separated the two germline ends. Germline V gives CDR1 SGDLS, CDR2 YYNGEE. The CDR3 nucleotides are TGTGCCAGCAGCGTAGGGGGAGGGAATCAGCCCCAGCATTTT. Translation: CASSVGGGNQPQHF. The full variable domain, completed using reference TRBV9 and TRBJ1-5, is DSGVTQTPKHLITATGQRVTLRCSPRSGDLSVYWYQQSLDQGLQFLIQYYNGEERAKGNILERFSAQQFPDLHSELNLSSLELGDSALYFCASSVGGGNQPQHFGDGTRLSIL.